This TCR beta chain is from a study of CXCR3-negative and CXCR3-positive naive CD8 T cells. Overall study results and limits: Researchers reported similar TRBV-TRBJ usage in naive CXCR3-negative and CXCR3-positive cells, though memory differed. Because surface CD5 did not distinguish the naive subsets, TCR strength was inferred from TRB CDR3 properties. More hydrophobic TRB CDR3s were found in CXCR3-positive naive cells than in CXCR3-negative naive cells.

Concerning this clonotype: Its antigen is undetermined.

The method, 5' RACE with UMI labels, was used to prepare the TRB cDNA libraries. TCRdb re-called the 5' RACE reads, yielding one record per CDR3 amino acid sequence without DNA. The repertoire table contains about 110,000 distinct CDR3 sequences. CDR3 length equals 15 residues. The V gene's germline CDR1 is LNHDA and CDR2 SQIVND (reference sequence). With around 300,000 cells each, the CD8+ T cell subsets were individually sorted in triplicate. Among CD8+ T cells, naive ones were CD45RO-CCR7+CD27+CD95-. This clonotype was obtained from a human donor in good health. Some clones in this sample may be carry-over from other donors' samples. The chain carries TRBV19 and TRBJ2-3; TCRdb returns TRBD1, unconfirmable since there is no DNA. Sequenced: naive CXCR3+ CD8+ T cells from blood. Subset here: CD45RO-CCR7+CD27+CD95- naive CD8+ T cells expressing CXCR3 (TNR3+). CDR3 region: CASTTTLTGEDTQYF.